The clone carrying this T cell receptor beta chain appeared once. Its antigen is not identified. The entry originates in a study of shared clonotypes between healthy human individuals. General observations from the study: When compared with the clonotypes that were shared by all four sorted-subset donors, the non-shared clonotypes turned out to have lower generation probabilities. Shared across several donors were 4% to 5% of the naive CD4 clonotypes.

Deep-level assay runs were performed. Profiled with immunoSEQ multiplex PCR; TCRdb holds only in-frame clones, not every one. The sample carries some 2.1 million clones, 85% to 95% recorded once. In the CD4+ fraction, cells were divided into CD45RA+ naive and CD45RA-negative memory subsets. The sequencing sample was made of naive CD4+ T cells sorted from blood. This sample's subset: CD45RA+ positively selected. The clonotype was recovered from a man aged 18 to 29 in good health.

The chain's CDR3 is CASSIQGATETQYF. CDR3 nucleotides: TGTGCCAGTAGTATTCAGGGGGCGACCGAGACCCAGTACTTC. The chain couples TRBV19 to TRBJ2-5; 8 nucleotides match TRBD1. CDR3 size: 14 residues. The V segment lost 3 bases and the J segment 5 bases; nucleotides outside the gene matches: 5. CDR1 and CDR2 (germline): LNHDA, SQIVND (reference sequence).